The present TCR beta chain was sequenced within a study of blood T cell repertoires in COVID-19. CDR1 ENHRY and CDR2 SYGVKD come from the germline V gene. Trimming took 0 bases from V and 6 from J, leaving 17 bases between them. This CDR3 spans 16 amino acids. Original analysis: Reference gene primer amplification in the assay estimated nucleated cell counts. Method: immunoSEQ multiplex PCR; TCRdb's copy keeps in-frame clones and lacks some. For V, J and clone size, that table is used; D and trimming come from the DNA. The sample lists around 98,000 clones; roughly 82% were seen once. Sequencing was done on a sample of peripheral blood. The source is a man between 65 and 85 years old with active or convalescent COVID-19. This chain uses TRBV10-3 with TRBJ1-2; weak D call: TRBD1 (6 bases). This CDR3 reads CAISESTHRAPDGYTF. CDR3 coding DNA: TGTGCCATCAGTGAGTCCACGCACAGGGCCCCCGATGGCTACACCTTC.